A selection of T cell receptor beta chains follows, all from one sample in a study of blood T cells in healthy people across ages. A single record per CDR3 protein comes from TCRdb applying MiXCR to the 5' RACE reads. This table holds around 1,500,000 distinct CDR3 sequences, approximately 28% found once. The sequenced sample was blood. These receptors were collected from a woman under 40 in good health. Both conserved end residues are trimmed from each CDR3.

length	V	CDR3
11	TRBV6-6	ASLDRVAYEQY
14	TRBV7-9	ASSPRDRGWQETQY
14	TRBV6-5	ASSSRASGGYNEQY
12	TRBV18	ASSGQGQGEKLF
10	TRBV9	ASSAFNNEQY
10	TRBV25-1	ASRPGGSPLH
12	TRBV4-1	ASSQDPVNTEAF
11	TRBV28	AGSSPGSYEQY
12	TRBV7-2	ASSPRDPAYEQY
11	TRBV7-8	ASSLTAYYGYT
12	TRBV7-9	ASSPGDRGGEQY
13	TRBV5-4	ASSLGQRGGETQY
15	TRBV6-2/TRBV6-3	ASSPLRLAGDYNEQF
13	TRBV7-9	ASSLGGGRNQPQH
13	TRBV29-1	SVVHRGQGDQPQH
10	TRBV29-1	SVSDGGQPQH
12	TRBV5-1	ATKPAGFSYEQY
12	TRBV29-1	SVAGTGSSCEQY
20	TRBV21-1	ASSKARRTGGSEDRFEETQY
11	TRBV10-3	AISADRGGEQY
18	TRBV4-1	ASSQDNTGTQSSGANVLT
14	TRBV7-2	ASSAQAGGVTYEQF
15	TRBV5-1	ASSLLFLAEPYNEQF
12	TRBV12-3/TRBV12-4	ASSFDAGAGGYT
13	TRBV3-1	ASSQGPRGAKTQY
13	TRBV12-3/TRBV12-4	ASSSKTSGGNEQF
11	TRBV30	AWRFGKTYEQY
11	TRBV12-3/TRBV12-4	ASSRNRRDEQF
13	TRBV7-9	ASSLKGQVGNEQF
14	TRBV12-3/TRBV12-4	ASSLINRALGNEQY
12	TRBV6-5	ASSVQGFNQPQH
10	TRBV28	AGRTGEKTQY
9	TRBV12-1	ASSFVYEQF
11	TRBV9	ASSGTVGETQY
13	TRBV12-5	ASGLEVGLTGELF
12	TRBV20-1	SAPLAGVNNEQF
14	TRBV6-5	ASSYSLRAVPDTQY
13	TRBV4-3	ASNQDGQGGGVQY
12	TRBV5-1	ASSLEGSNRPQH
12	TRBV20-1	SASPIYRAEKPF
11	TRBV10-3	AISELDVNEQF
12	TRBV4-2	ASSKRQGENEQY